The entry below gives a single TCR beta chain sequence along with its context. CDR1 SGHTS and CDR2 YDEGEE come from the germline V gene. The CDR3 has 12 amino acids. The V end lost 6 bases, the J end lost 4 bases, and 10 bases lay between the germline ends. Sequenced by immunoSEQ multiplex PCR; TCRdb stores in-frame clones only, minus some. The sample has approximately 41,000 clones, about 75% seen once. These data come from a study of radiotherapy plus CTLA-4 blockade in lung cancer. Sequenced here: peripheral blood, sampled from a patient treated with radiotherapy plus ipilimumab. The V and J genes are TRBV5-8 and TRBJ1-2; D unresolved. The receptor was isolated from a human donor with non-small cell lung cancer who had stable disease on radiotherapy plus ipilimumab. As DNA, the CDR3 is TGTGCCAGCAAGAGAGGAGGCTATGGCTACACCTTC. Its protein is CASKRGGYGYTF.